Listed below are T cell receptor beta chains from one sample, sequenced in a study of early T cells in non-severe SARS-CoV-2 infection. Via MiXCR, TCRdb re-called the 5' RACE reads, giving one row per CDR3 protein. The sample has around 80,000 distinct CDR3 sequences, 10% to 12% seen once; the top ten hold about 11%. The sequences come from whole blood, collected at baseline. The source of these receptors is an adult who was a healthcare worker with PCR-confirmed SARS-CoV-2 infection or an uninfected control (not recorded which). The CDR3 runs from the conserved cysteine through the conserved F or W. A D gene is named only where the DNA matches it firmly.

>TRBJ2-7|-|TRBV6-2/TRBV6-3
CASSQPGPGEQYF
>TRBJ2-3|-|TRBV12-3/TRBV12-4
CASSLGTLGGTDTQYF
>TRBJ2-3|TRBD2|TRBV6-6
CASRGLAGGKPSTDTQYF
>TRBJ2-1|TRBD2|TRBV7-2
CASSLVASGVYNEQFF
>TRBJ1-2|-|TRBV25-1
CASSWSGDYGYTF
>TRBJ1-1|-|TRBV5-5
CASSLGQGRAFF
>TRBJ2-5|-|TRBV5-1
CASSVSGQTQETQYF
>TRBJ2-5|TRBD1|TRBV20-1
CSARAGTEYQETQYF
>TRBJ2-2|TRBD1|TRBV7-2
CATKGQTTGELFF
>TRBJ1-1|TRBD1|TRBV6-6
CASGEGAGTEAFF
>TRBJ2-5|-|TRBV30
CAWSPISRETQYF
>TRBJ2-4|TRBD1|TRBV28
CASSPPGTGRNIQYF
>TRBJ2-3|TRBD2|TRBV11-3
CASSRGGTTDTQYF
>TRBJ2-7|-|TRBV6-6
CASSYSRGAEQYF
>TRBJ2-1|-|TRBV19
CASMGGQLYNEQFF
>TRBJ2-1|TRBD1|TRBV6-6
CATRGGSYNEQFF
>TRBJ2-3|TRBD2|TRBV3-1
CASSQDLAGADTQYF
>-|-|TRBV15
CATSRDSYNEQYF
>TRBJ2-3|-|TRBV15
CATSRDGGSTDTQYF
>TRBJ1-2|-|TRBV7-9
CASSPTVGYGYTF
>TRBJ1-2|TRBD1|TRBV9
CASSARQGTPHGYTF
>TRBJ2-3|-|TRBV11-2
CASSLIQGNGPDTQYF
>TRBJ2-5|-|TRBV7-2
CASSPNPWVSQETQYF
>TRBJ2-3|-|TRBV20-1
CSARVWGDTQYF
>TRBJ2-5|-|TRBV5-6
CASSFGAETQYF
>TRBJ2-1|-|TRBV6-4
CASRRDIWGENEQFF
>TRBJ1-1|-|TRBV20-1
CSARQGIHTEAFF
>TRBJ2-2|-|TRBV21-1
CASSSFATAHSNTGELFF
>TRBJ2-3|TRBD2|TRBV4-2
CASSPSQRGGRTDTQYF
>TRBJ1-6|-|TRBV20-1
CSARDNGGSPLHF
>TRBJ2-2|-|TRBV11-2
CASSRGLNTGELFF
>TRBJ2-1|TRBD1|TRBV27
CASSLWGRGIDLGDEQFF
>TRBJ2-3|-|TRBV2
CANRRGSTSTDTQYF
>TRBJ2-4|-|TRBV5-6
CASSLNGLKNIQYF
>TRBJ2-6|-|TRBV7-9
CASSPQGGYGANVLTF
>TRBJ2-4|TRBD2|TRBV6-2/TRBV6-3
CASSYLSGGLENIQYF
>TRBJ2-6|-|TRBV10-2
CASSDRAQSYSGANVLTF
>TRBJ1-5|-|TRBV18
CASSPSGGSIQPQHF
>TRBJ2-3|-|TRBV5-6
CASSSRDLLQGFQYF
>TRBJ1-1|-|TRBV29-1
CSVGPRKSEAFF
>TRBJ2-1|-|TRBV25-1
CASSEWAAEQFF
>TRBJ1-2|-|TRBV29-1
CSVRGNGYTF
>TRBJ2-7|-|TRBV5-1
CASGLRDRQYF
>TRBJ1-6|-|TRBV7-8
CASSLNSHSSPLHF
>TRBJ2-1|TRBD1|TRBV5-1
CASSLAMRGGLSYNEQFF
>TRBJ2-7|-|TRBV7-2
CASSLQAGVFYEQYF
>TRBJ1-2|-|TRBV7-9
CASSLSGRPNYGYTF
>TRBJ2-1|-|TRBV11-2
CASSPRFPVVNYNEQFF
>TRBJ1-1|-|TRBV5-4
CASSLDSGGTEAFF
>TRBJ2-7|-|TRBV29-1
CSVVPTGRQKYEQYF
>TRBJ1-2|-|TRBV20-1
CSARDARVFGYTF
>TRBJ2-2|-|TRBV7-3
CASSLADNTGELFF
>TRBJ2-7|-|TRBV28
CAAGQRRKILSKYEQYF
>TRBJ1-1|-|TRBV6-5
CASSRGGRNTEAFF